This T cell receptor beta chain is drawn from a study of human T cells and chemical hapten exposure. Study context: Each patient's scalp received weekly diphenylcyclopropenone throughout the approximately 23-week study.

After removal of 0 bases from V and 3 bases from J, the junction contained 10 bases not matched to a gene. CDR1 is MNHEY and CDR2 is SVGEGT in the germline V gene. This CDR3 has 18 amino acids. One entry per CDR3 protein, called by TCRdb with MiXCR from the RACE reads. The sample contains approximately 160,000 distinct CDR3 sequences, about a quarter of which appear only once. Indicated time point: patch test 3, about 24 weeks after DPC sensitization. Sample treatment: therapeutic diphenylcyclopropenone sensitization with weekly scalp DPC. Sequenced material: whole blood, taken in connection with sensitization to the hapten diphenylcyclopropenone (DPC). The TCR originated in a woman aged 18-29 years with alopecia areata. Some clones in this sample may be carry-over from other donors' samples. The chain combines TRBV6-2 or TRBV6-3 with TRBJ2-1; 8 positions agree with TRBD2. The CDR3 protein is CASSYSMAEAGVYNEQFF. In DNA, the CDR3 is TGTGCCAGCAGTTACTCGATGGCTGAAGCGGGGGTCTACAATGAGCAGTTCTTC.